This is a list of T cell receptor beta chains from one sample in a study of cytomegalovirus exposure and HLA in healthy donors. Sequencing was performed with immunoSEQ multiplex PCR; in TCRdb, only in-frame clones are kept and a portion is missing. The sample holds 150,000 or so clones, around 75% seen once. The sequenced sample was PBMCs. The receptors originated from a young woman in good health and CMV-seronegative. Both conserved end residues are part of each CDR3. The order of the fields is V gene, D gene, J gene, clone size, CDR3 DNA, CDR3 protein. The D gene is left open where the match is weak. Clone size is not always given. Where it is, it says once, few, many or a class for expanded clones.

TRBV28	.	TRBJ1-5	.	TGTGCCAGCTACCCCCCGGGGGGTGGCAATCAGCCCCAGCATTTT	CASYPPGGGNQPQHF
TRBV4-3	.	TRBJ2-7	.	TGCGCCAGCAGTCCGGACTTGAGGTTCTACGAGCAGTACTTC	CASSPDLRFYEQYF
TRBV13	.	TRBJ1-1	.	TGTGCCAGCAGCTCCCGGGACTCGGGGGCTTTCTTT	CASSSRDSGAFF
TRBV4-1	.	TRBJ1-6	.	TGCGCCAGCAGCCAAGAAGGTAGAGGGCTTGGTTCACCCCTCCACTTT	CASSQEGRGLGSPLHF
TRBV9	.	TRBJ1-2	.	TGTGCCAGCAGCTCGACTGGTTCCTATGGCTACACCTTC	CASSSTGSYGYTF
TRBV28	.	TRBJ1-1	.	TGTGCCAGCAGACCGGGACACAACACTGAAGCTTTCTTT	CASRPGHNTEAFF
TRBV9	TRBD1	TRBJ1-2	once	TGTGCCAGCAGCGTCCAAACCGGGACAGGGGCCTATGGCTACACCTTC	CASSVQTGTGAYGYTF
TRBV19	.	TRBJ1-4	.	TGTGCCAGTAGTATAGGAGCAGGGTTCGGAAATGAAAAACTGTTTTTT	CASSIGAGFGNEKLFF
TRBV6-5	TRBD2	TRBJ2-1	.	TGTGCCAGCAGTTTTGGACTAGCGGGAGGGGAGCAGTTCTTC	CASSFGLAGGEQFF
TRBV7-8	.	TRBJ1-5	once	TGTGCCAGCAGCCCCCGACACCGCGGGAATCAGCCCCAGCATTTT	CASSPRHRGNQPQHF
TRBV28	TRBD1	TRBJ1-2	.	TGTGCCAGCAGTTTGAGGACAGGGGGTATCTATGGCTACACCTTC	CASSLRTGGIYGYTF
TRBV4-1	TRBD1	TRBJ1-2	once	TGCGCCAGCAGACGCGTGGGACAGGGTTACTACGGCTACACCTTC	CASRRVGQGYYGYTF
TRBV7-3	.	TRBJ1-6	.	TGTGCCAGCAGCCAGGACAGTAATAATTCACCCCTCCACTTT	CASSQDSNNSPLHF
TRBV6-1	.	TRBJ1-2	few	TGTGCCAGCAGTGACGTCGTTGGCAGGAACTATGGCTACACCTTC	CASSDVVGRNYGYTF
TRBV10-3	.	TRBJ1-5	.	TGTGCCATCAGTGAGGCAGATCCTCAGCCCCAGCATTTT	CAISEADPQPQHF
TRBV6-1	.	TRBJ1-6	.	TGTGCCAGCAGTGAATCGGGGGGAGGATTCCCCAGGTCACCCCTCCACTTT	CASSESGGGFPRSPLHF
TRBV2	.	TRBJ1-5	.	TGTGCCAGCAGTGGGGGGCCCGGGAGCAATCAGCCCCAGCATTTT	CASSGGPGSNQPQHF
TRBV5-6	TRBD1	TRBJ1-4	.	TGTGCCAGCAGCTTTCCGGGACAGGGGCAGTTTTTT	CASSFPGQGQFF
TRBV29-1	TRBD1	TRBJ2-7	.	TGCAGCGTCCTGGGACAGGGCAGCTCCTACGAGCAGTACTTC	CSVLGQGSSYEQYF
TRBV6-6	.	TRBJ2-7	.	TGTGCCAGCAGTTACCGGAGAGGGTACGAGTACTTC	CASSYRRGYEYF
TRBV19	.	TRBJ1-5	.	TGTGCCAGTAGTGTTCAACAGGTCCAAGGTAATCAGCCCCAGCATTTT	CASSVQQVQGNQPQHF
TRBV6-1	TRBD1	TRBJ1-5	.	TGTGCCAGCTGGACCGACAGGGGGCGTGATCAGCCCCAGCATTTT	CASWTDRGRDQPQHF
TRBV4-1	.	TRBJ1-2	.	TGCGCCAGCAGCCAAGGGACACTGAACTATGTCTACACCTTC	CASSQGTLNYVYTF
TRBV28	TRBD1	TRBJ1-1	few	TGTGCTGTAAGAAGACCGGGACAGGGTAGAGCTTTCTTT	CAVRRPGQGRAFF
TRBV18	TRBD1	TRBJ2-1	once	TGTGCCAGCTCACCACGAAAACAGGGGTACCATGAGCAGTTCTTC	CASSPRKQGYHEQFF
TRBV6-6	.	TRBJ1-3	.	TGTGCCAGCAAATCCGGGACTGCAGGAAACACCATATATTTT	CASKSGTAGNTIYF
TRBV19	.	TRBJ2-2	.	TGTGCCAGTAGTACCGACTCCTCGAACACCGGGGAGCTGTTTTTT	CASSTDSSNTGELFF
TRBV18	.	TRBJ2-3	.	TGTGCCAGCTCACCATCAGCGAGCACAGATACGCAGTATTTT	CASSPSASTDTQYF
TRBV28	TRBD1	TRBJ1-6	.	TGTGCCAGCAGTCCGGGACAGGGGGCAAATTCACCCCTCCACTTT	CASSPGQGANSPLHF
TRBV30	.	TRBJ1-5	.	TGTGCCTGGGGGGGCGGAAATCAGCCCCAGCATTTT	CAWGGGNQPQHF
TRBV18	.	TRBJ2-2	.	TGTGCCAGCTCACATACGACACTCTTGAACACCGGGGAGCTGTTTTTT	CASSHTTLLNTGELFF
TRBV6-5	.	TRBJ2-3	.	TGTGCCAGCAGTTTTATAGCATCTAGCACGACAGATACGCAGTATTTT	CASSFIASSTTDTQYF
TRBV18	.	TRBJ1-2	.	TGTGCCAGCTCACCACCCGTAACTAACTATGGCTACACCTTC	CASSPPVTNYGYTF
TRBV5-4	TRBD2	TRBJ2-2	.	TGTGCCAGCAGCCACCCGGGACTAGCGGGGAACACCGGGGAGCTGTTTTTT	CASSHPGLAGNTGELFF
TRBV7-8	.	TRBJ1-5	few	TGTGCCAGCAGCTTAGAAGGGGTTCAGCCCCAGCATTTT	CASSLEGVQPQHF
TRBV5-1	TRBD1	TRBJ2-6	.	TGCGCCAGCAGCCTAGGACAGGGGAGGACTGGGGCCAACGTCCTGACTTTC	CASSLGQGRTGANVLTF
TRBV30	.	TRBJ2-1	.	TGTGCCTGGAGTGTCAAAGAGGGACTCGCGGTCGGGTACAATGAGCAGTTCTTC	CAWSVKEGLAVGYNEQFF
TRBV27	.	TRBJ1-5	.	TGTGCCAGCAGTATGGGCTCGAGTCAGCCCCAGCATTTT	CASSMGSSQPQHF
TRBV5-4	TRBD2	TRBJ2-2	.	TGTGCCAGCAGCGCCGGACTAGCGGGAGAGCGCATCAGGGCCGGGGAGCTGTTTTTT	CASSAGLAGERIRAGELFF
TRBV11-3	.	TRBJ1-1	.	TGTGCCAGCAGCTTATCAGGGGCGAACACTGAAGCTTTCTTT	CASSLSGANTEAFF
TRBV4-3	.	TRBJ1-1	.	TGCGCCAGCAGCCAAGAATCTAACAGACGGGAAGCTTTCTTT	CASSQESNRREAFF
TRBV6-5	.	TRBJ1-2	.	TGTGCCAGCAGGGGGAGGGGTTATGGCTACACCTTC	CASRGRGYGYTF
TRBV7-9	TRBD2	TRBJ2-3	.	TGTGCCAGCAGCTTAGCGCGGGGGGGCCCTGTCACAGATACGCAGTATTTT	CASSLARGGPVTDTQYF